The clone carrying this T cell receptor (beta chain) has only a few counts. Antigen unknown. Deletions cut 1 base from V and 4 bases from J, with 11 bases between. Per germline, CDR1 SGHDT and CDR2 YYEEEE. CDR3 length: 15 residues. This specimen comes from a study of T cells in Graves' hyperthyroidism and ophthalmopathy. Findings and limits, study-wide: Among clonotypes expanded in thyroid above 0.001, most were also found in blood.

RNA transcripts served as the template for amplifying TCR beta CDR3 regions. First-round RT-PCR targeting the TCR CDR3 was performed with the HTBI primer set. Each CDR3 protein is one row after TCRdb ran MiXCR on the multiplex PCR reads. The sample has some 250,000 distinct CDR3 sequences, approximately 16% seen once. The chain carries TRBV5-6 and TRBJ1-4; D might be TRBD1 (5 bases). The material sequenced was blood. This TCR derives from a woman between 45 and 60 years old with Graves' hyperthyroidism that later progressed to Graves' ophthalmopathy. The chain's CDR3 is CASSLWSGLNEKLFF. Written as DNA, the CDR3 is TGTGCCAGCAGCTTGTGGTCGGGGCTTAATGAAAAACTGTTTTTT.